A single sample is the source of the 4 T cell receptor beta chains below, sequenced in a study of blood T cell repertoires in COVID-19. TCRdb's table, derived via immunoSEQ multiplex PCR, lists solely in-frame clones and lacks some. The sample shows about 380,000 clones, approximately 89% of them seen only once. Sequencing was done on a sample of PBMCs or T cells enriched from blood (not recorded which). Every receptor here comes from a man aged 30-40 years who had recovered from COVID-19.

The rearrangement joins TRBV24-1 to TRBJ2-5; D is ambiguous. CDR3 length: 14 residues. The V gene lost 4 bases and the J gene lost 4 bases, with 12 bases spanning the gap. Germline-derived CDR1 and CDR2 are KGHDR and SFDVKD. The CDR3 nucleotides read TGTGCCACCAGTGACCCCAGACTTGGAGAGACCCAGTACTTC. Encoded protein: CATSDPRLGETQYF.

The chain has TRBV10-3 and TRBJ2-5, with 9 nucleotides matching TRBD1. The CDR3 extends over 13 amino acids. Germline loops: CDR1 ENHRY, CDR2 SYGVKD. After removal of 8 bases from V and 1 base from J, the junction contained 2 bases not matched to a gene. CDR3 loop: CAIGDRAQETQYF. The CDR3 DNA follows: TGTGCCATCGGGGACAGGGCCCAAGAGACCCAGTACTTC.

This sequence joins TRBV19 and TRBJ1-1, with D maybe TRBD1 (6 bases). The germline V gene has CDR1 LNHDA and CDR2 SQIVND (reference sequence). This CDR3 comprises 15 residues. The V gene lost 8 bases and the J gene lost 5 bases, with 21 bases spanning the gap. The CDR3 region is CASLLSGGSPTEAFF. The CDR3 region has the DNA TGTGCCAGTCTTCTGTCGGGGGGCAGTCCAACTGAAGCTTTCTTT.

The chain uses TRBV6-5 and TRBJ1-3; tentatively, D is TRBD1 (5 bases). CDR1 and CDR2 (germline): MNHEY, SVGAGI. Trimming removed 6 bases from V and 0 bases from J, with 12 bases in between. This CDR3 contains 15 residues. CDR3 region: CASSPGGGSGNTIYF. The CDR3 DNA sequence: TGTGCCAGCAGCCCCGGGGGGGGCTCTGGAAACACCATATATTTT.